A single T cell receptor (beta chain) is shown here with its context. This entry comes from a study of cytomegalovirus exposure and HLA in healthy donors. 60 Vbeta and 13 Jbeta primers were used in PCR. Sequencing was performed with immunoSEQ multiplex PCR; in TCRdb, only in-frame clones are kept and a portion is missing. The sample shows about 130,000 clones, more than 65% of them seen only once. V gave up 4 bases and J gave up 0 bases; unmatched junction bases: 11. The CDR3 sequence is 17 residues long. The germline CDR1 and CDR2 sequences are MDHEN and SYDVKM. The sequence was collected from a woman aged 40 to 50 in good health and CMV-seropositive. The gene calls are TRBV28 and TRBJ1-1, with 7 bases aligning to TRBD1. Sequenced material: PBMCs. DNA of the CDR3: TGTGCCAGCAGTTCCCTAGGACAGGCGACCATGAACACTGAAGCTTTCTTT. Translated: CASSSLGQATMNTEAFF.